Presented here are 31 T cell receptor beta chains from one specimen sequenced in a study of blood T cell repertoires in COVID-19. The table came from immunoSEQ multiplex PCR; TCRdb's copy has only in-frame clones and leaves some out. The table shows 200,000 to 300,000 clones, with less than 90% occurring only once. The source material was peripheral blood. The receptors derive from a man aged 60 to 69 with acute or convalescent COVID-19.

J is TRBJ2-2 and V is TRBV5-1; 8 positions match TRBD1. Germline V gives CDR1 SGHRS, CDR2 YFSETQ. This CDR3 comprises 16 residues. J lost 7 bases, V lost 0 bases, and 8 bases had no gene match. CDR3 sequence reads: CASSLAPGGNDGELFF. Written as DNA, the CDR3 is TGCGCCAGCAGCTTGGCCCCAGGGGGCAATGACGGGGAGCTGTTTTTT.

CDR3 DNA: TGTGCCAGCTCACCATCCCAGGGGATGGTTGAAAAACTGTTTTTT. This encodes CASSPSQGMVEKLFF. This chain links TRBV18 with TRBJ1-4; tentative D call: TRBD1 (6 bases). The germline V and J ends were trimmed by 2 bases and 7 bases, with 14 bases remaining between them. Looked up from germline, CDR1 is KGHSH and CDR2 is LQKENI. The CDR3 is 15 residues long.

This clone came up a few times. The sample carries other DNA sequences with the same CDR3. The genes are TRBV18 and TRBJ2-7, with 10 bases that match TRBD1. V was clipped by 0 bases and J by 6 bases; unmatched bases: 2. Germline V gene lookup returns CDR1 KGHSH and CDR2 LQKENI. The CDR3 loop spans 14 amino acids. The CDR3 coding sequence is TGTGCCAGCTCACCACCGGGACAGGGGTCCGAGCAGTACTTC. Translation gives CASSPPGQGSEQYF.

The rearrangement links TRBV5-1 to TRBJ1-1; D ambiguous. Trimming cost V 4 bases and J 3 bases, with 10 bases left between them. CDR1 is SGHRS, CDR2 YFSETQ, per germline. The CDR3 totals 13 residues. The CDR3 sequence is CASSPTEDTEAFF. CDR3 bases: TGCGCCAGCAGCCCTACCGAGGACACTGAAGCTTTCTTT.

J is TRBJ1-6 and V is TRBV2, with D possibly matching TRBD1 (6 bases). The CDR3 extends over 13 amino acids. Germline V gene sequence: CDR1 SNHLY, CDR2 FYNNEI. V was clipped by 9 bases and J by 7 bases, with 13 bases between them. The CDR3 nucleotides are TGTGCCAGAAAACAGGGTTCGAATTCACCCCTCCACTTT. As protein: CARKQGSNSPLHF.

This clone was found once. J is TRBJ2-7 and V is TRBV29-1; TRBD1 agrees at 9 bases. CDR1 is SQVTM and CDR2 is ANQGSEA in the germline V gene. The trim removed 6 bases at V and 1 base at J, leaving 7 bases unmatched. CDR3 length: 14 amino acids. CDR3 residues: CSVGHGTGSYEQYF. The DNA for the CDR3 is TGCAGCGTGGGGCATGGGACAGGGTCCTACGAGCAGTACTTC.

This rearrangement joins TRBV18 to TRBJ1-2, with 9 bases matching TRBD1. Germline-derived CDR1 and CDR2 are KGHSH and LQKENI. The ends lost 3 bases at V and 5 bases at J; junction bases unmatched: 7. There are 15 residues in the CDR3. CDR3 protein: CASSPNEGQGYGYTF. The CDR3 DNA sequence: TGTGCCAGCTCACCCAACGAAGGACAGGGGTATGGCTACACCTTC.

The genes are TRBV10-2 and TRBJ1-2, with D hard to call. The CDR3 has 12 residues. V was clipped by 4 bases and J by 2 bases, with 5 bases between them. Per the germline V gene, CDR1 is WSHSY and CDR2 is SAAADI. DNA for the CDR3: TGCGCCAGCAGTGTTGGCAACTATGGCTACACCTTC. Its translation is CASSVGNYGYTF.

J is TRBJ1-5 and V is TRBV6-4; weak D call: TRBD1 (5 bases). Trimming stripped 6 bases from V and 6 bases from J, with 24 bases between. Looked up from germline, CDR1 is MRHNA and CDR2 is SNTAGT. CDR3 size: 17 residues. CDR3 region: CASRRRTATGVGQPQHF. The CDR3 DNA reads TGTGCCAGCAGACGGCGGACCGCCACGGGGGTAGGTCAGCCCCAGCATTTT.

This clone was recorded only once. This chain joins TRBV23-1 and TRBJ1-2, with 12 bases that match TRBD1. TRBV23-1 is labeled an ORF, and its function is uncertain. This CDR3 spans 16 amino acids. V shed 5 bases, J shed 8 bases, and the junction held 12 bases outside the gene matches. In nucleotides, the CDR3 is TGCGCCAGCAGTGATAAACCGGGACAGGGGGCGCAGGGCTACACCTTC. Translation gives CASSDKPGQGAQGYTF.

Note on this clone: Other DNA sequences in the same sample also yield this CDR3. V is TRBV5-1 and J is TRBJ1-1; possibly TRBD1 for D (6 bases). The germline V and J ends were trimmed by 0 bases and 4 bases, with 13 bases remaining between them. The CDR3 contains 15 residues. Germline CDR1 reads SGHRS; CDR2 reads YFSETQ. Written as DNA, the CDR3 is TGCGCCAGCAGCTTGGCCCCGGGACAAGGCACTGAAGCTTTCTTT. Protein product: CASSLAPGQGTEAFF.

The chain combines TRBV18 with TRBJ2-2; D is uncertain. The germline CDR1 and CDR2 sequences are KGHSH and LQKENI. The CDR3 covers 15 residues. V lost 1 base and J 3 bases, leaving 9 bases between the germline ends. The CDR3 protein is CASSPRAIDTGELFF. The CDR3 DNA reads TGTGCCAGCTCACCACGAGCGATCGACACCGGGGAGCTGTTTTTT.

The chain uses TRBV4-1 and TRBJ2-1, with TRBD2 matching 11 bases. CDR3 length: 17 amino acids. Germline-derived CDR1 and CDR2 are MGHRA and YSYEKL. J lost 5 bases, V lost 3 bases, and 9 bases had no gene match. For the CDR3, the DNA is TGCGCCAGCAGCCAGGAAAGGACTAGCGGGCGAGACAATGAGCAGTTCTTC. Translated: CASSQERTSGRDNEQFF.

This clone was seen only once. This chain joins TRBV5-4 and TRBJ2-5; weak D call: TRBD1 (8 bases). Trimming took 0 bases from V and 5 from J, leaving 14 bases between them. The CDR3 runs to 15 residues. Germline values: CDR1 SGHNT, CDR2 YYREEE (reference sequence). CDR3 DNA sequence: TGTGCCAGCAGCTTGGCCGGACAGGGAGGGGAGACCCAGTACTTC. This translates into CASSLAGQGGETQYF.

This chain connects TRBV23-1 to TRBJ2-1; 8 nucleotides align to TRBD1. TRBV23-1 is an ORF, and what it does is uncertain. There are 14 residues in the CDR3. The ends lost 10 bases at V and 0 bases at J; junction bases unmatched: 5. This CDR3 reads CANLTGGSYNEQFF. The CDR3 DNA follows: TGCGCCAACCTAACAGGGGGCTCCTACAATGAGCAGTTCTTC.

V gene TRBV28 combines with J gene TRBJ1-6, with TRBD1 identical over 10 bases. The J segment lost 6 bases and the V segment lost 7 bases, leaving 6 bases of the junction unmatched. Germline CDR1 reads MDHEN; CDR2 reads SYDVKM. The CDR3 spans 15 residues. The CDR3 coding sequence is TGTGCCAGCAAGGGACAGGGGACTTCTAATTCACCCCTCCACTTT. Amino acids: CASKGQGTSNSPLHF.

V gene TRBV7-2 combines with J gene TRBJ1-2, with D possibly TRBD1 on 6 matching bases. Trimming removed 3 bases from V and 3 bases from J, with 11 bases in between. This CDR3 is built from 14 residues. Germline lookup yields CDR1 SGHTA and CDR2 FQGNSA. The chain's CDR3 is CASSFGPGDYGYTF. The CDR3 DNA follows: TGTGCCAGCAGCTTCGGCCCAGGGGACTATGGCTACACCTTC.

The chain has TRBV6-5 and TRBJ1-3; 8 positions agree with TRBD1. V was clipped by 5 bases and J by 11 bases; unmatched bases: 8. Germline values: CDR1 MNHEY, CDR2 SVGAGI. This CDR3 has 13 residues. The CDR3, as DNA: TGTGCCAGCAGTCCCAGGACAGGGAGCTCCATATATTTT. Translated: CASSPRTGSSIYF.

The gene calls are TRBV10-3 and TRBJ2-7; TRBD2 agrees at 7 bases. This CDR3 is 12 amino acids long. The germline gives CDR1 ENHRY, CDR2 SYGVKD. CDR3 DNA: TGTGCATCCCGGGAGGCCTCGGACGAGCAGTACTTC. It is translated as CASREASDEQYF.

The gene calls are TRBV19 and TRBJ2-7; the D gene is possibly TRBD2 (5 bases). V was pared by 3 bases and J by 4 bases, with 13 bases between. This CDR3 spans 14 amino acids. Germline V gene data show CDR1 as LNHDA and CDR2 as SQIVND (reference sequence). For the CDR3, the DNA is TGTGCCAGTAGTATGGCCGCAGGAGGATACGAGCAGTACTTC. Protein sequence: CASSMAAGGYEQYF.

The chain is built from TRBV12-3 or TRBV12-4 and TRBJ2-1; the match to TRBD2 covers 7 bases. This CDR3 region has 11 residues. Trimming at V came to 7 bases and at J to 9 bases, leaving 3 bases not matched to a gene. The CDR3 DNA reads as TGTGCCAGCATCGAGCGGGGTGAGCAGTTCTTC. It yields the protein CASIERGEQFF.

V gene TRBV7-9 combines with J gene TRBJ2-3; D is unclear. Germline V gene sequence: CDR1 SEHNR, CDR2 FQNEAQ (reference sequence). CDR3 length: 13 residues. V was clipped by 2 bases and J by 6 bases, with 9 bases between them. The CDR3 DNA sequence: TGTGCCAGCAGCTTATTTCCCTCGGATACGCAGTATTTT. Translation gives CASSLFPSDTQYF.

Here the CDR3 reads CAWSPSVNEQFF. CDR3 bases: TGTGCCTGGAGTCCTTCCGTCAATGAGCAGTTCTTC. J is TRBJ2-1 and V is TRBV30; D is unresolved. This CDR3 is built from 12 residues. Germline CDR1 is GTSNPN and CDR2 is SVGIG (reference sequence). V was trimmed by 2 bases and J by 6 bases, leaving 8 bases between them.

The rearrangement uses TRBV11-3 and TRBJ2-1, with 8 bases that match TRBD2. V trimming: 0 bases; J trimming: 14 bases; junction bases outside the gene matches: 6. Germline CDR1 is SGHNT and CDR2 is YENEEA. The CDR3 has 13 residues. CDR3 sequence: CASSLEAGTREFF. The CDR3 DNA is TGTGCCAGCAGCTTAGAGGCCGGGACTAGAGAGTTCTTC.

The rearrangement joins TRBV5-1 to TRBJ1-2; D not certain. The CDR3 length is 13 residues. The V end lost 0 bases, the J end lost 7 bases, and 10 bases lay between the germline ends. The germline gives CDR1 SGHRS, CDR2 YFSETQ. CDR3 in DNA: TGCGCCAGCAGCTTGGGAGGGTTAGGTGGCTACACCTTC. Its protein is CASSLGGLGGYTF.

The sample holds a few counts of this clone. The chain couples TRBV7-9 to TRBJ2-1; D may be TRBD2 (6 bases). Germline CDR1 SEHNR, CDR2 FQNEAQ (reference sequence). This CDR3 is 15 amino acids long. V lost 1 base and J lost 4, with 11 bases in between. In nucleotides, the CDR3 is TGTGCCAGCAGCTTAGGTGGAGGGATGTACAATGAGCAGTTCTTC. Residues: CASSLGGGMYNEQFF.

The chain joins TRBV7-9 to TRBJ2-1; 10 nucleotides align to TRBD2. CDR1 and CDR2 from the germline V gene are SEHNR and FQNEAQ (reference sequence). J lost 4 bases, V lost 1 base, and 1 base had no gene match. The CDR3 extends over 15 amino acids. The chain's CDR3 is CASSLEAGGYNEQFF. CDR3 nucleotide sequence: TGTGCCAGCAGCTTAGAAGCGGGGGGGTACAATGAGCAGTTCTTC.

A few counts support this clone. The chain employs TRBV7-2 and TRBJ2-1, with 12 positions matching TRBD2. V was clipped by 0 bases and J by 8 bases; unmatched bases: 8. The germline gives CDR1 SGHTA, CDR2 FQGNSA. The CDR3 is 17 amino acids. The CDR3 nucleotides are TGTGCCAGCAGCTTAGCGAGGCTAGCGGGAGGGCTGGATGAGCAGTTCTTC. It translates to CASSLARLAGGLDEQFF.

Only one count was recorded for this clone. The chain combines TRBV5-1 with TRBJ2-3; the D is unclear. The CDR3 length is 15 residues. V was shortened by 3 bases and J by 4 bases, with 15 bases between the two germline ends. Germline V gene sequence: CDR1 SGHRS, CDR2 YFSETQ. The CDR3 nucleotides are TGCGCCAGCAGCTCGGTCCTAGGTGGGTCAGATACGCAGTATTTT. It yields the protein CASSSVLGGSDTQYF.

This chain joins TRBV7-9 and TRBJ2-7; D perhaps matches TRBD1 (5 bases). From germline, CDR1 is SEHNR and CDR2 FQNEAQ (reference sequence). V lost 8 bases, J lost 0 bases, and 14 bases lay in between. The CDR3 runs 14 residues. CDR3 bases: TGTGCCAGCGTAGGGGTCCAAAACTCCTACGAGCAGTACTTC. The encoded protein is CASVGVQNSYEQYF.

The chain has TRBV2 and TRBJ1-4; TRBD1 might be the D (6 bases). The CDR3 runs 11 residues. Per germline, CDR1 SNHLY and CDR2 FYNNEI. Trimming took off 8 bases at V and 8 bases at J, with 9 bases between the two ends. CDR3 DNA: TGTGCCAGCGAGGGGGAAGAAAAACTGTTTTTT. It yields the protein CASEGEEKLFF. Variable domain in full (rest from reference TRBV2 and TRBJ1-4): EPEVTQTPSHQVTQMGQEVILRCVPISNHLYFYWYRQILGQKVEFLVSFYNNEISEKSEIFDDQFSVERPDGSNFTLKIRSTKLEDSAMYFCASEGEEKLFFGSGTQLSVL.